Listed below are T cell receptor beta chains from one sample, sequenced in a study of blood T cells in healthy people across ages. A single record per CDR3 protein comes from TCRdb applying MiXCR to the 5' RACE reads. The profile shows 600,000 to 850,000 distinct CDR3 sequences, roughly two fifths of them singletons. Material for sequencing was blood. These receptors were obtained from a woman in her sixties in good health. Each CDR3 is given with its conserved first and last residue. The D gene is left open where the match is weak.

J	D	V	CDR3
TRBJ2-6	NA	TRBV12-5	CASGPDIPGSVLTF
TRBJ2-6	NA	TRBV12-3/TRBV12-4	CASRPGGSVLTF
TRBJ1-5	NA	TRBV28	CASSSVAVPNQPQHF
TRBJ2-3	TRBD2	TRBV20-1	CSARGAGLVADTQYF
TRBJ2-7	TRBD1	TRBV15	CATSRAGTGSYEQYF
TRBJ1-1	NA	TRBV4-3	CASSQGTGAAETEAFF
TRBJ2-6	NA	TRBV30	CAWTVSGANVLTF
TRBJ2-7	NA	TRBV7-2	CASSLDGGIRYEQYF
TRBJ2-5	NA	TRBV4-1	CASSHPGLTETQYF
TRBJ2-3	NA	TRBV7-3	CASRRESTDTQYF
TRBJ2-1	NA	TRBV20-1	CSAMGPTYNEQFF
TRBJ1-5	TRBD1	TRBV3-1	CASSRGTDGNQPQHF
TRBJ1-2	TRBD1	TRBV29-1	CSVFGQDYYGYTF
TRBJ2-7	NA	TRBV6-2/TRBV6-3	CASSYSKLSSLPYEQYF
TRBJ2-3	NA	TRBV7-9	CASSLAGYTQYF
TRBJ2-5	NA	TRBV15	CATSRDRDQHGETQYF
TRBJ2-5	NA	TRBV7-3	CASSLTGTDIHNEQYF
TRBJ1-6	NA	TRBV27	CASSYSDRNNSPLHF
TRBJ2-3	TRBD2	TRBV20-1	CSARDPSGRGVAETQYF
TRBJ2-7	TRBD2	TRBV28	CASSSPGERGTYEQYF
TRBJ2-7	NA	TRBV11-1	CASSSTGVSYEQYF
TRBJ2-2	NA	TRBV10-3	CAISTGSLNTGELFF
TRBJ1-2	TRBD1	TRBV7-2	CASSSALGQINYGYTF
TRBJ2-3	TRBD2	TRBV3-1	CASSQLAGGRTLPYF
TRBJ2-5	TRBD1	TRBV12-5	CASGHDRALTQYF
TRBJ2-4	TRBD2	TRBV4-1	CASSQERGGAKNIQYF
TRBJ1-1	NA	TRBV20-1	CSASSGSVHTEAFF
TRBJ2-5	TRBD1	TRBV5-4	CASSPRQGVAETQYF
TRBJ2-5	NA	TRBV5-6	CASSLDPAWETQYF
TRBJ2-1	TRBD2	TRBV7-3	CASSPQLSGGLYNEQFF
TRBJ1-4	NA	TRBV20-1	CSAPLVDEKLFF
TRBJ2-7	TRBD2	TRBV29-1	CSVDASSGGPRAYEQYF
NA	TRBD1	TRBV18	CASSPHTGGISYEQYF
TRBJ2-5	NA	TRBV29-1	CGHQETQYF
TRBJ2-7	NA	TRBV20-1	CSARAYEQYF
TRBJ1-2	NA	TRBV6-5	CASSTPRGGSFRGYTF
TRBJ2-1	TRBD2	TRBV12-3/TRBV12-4	CASRARGGGAHEQFF
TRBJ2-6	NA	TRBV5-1	CASSLGVNSGANVLTF
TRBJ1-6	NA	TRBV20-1	CSALWAANSPLHF
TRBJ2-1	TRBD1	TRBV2	CASGTGVYNEQFF
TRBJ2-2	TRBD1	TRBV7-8	CASSLDRGRAGELFF
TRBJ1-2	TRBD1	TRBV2	CASSDGPDRGQHYGYTF
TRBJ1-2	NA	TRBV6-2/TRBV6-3	CASSYETVYGYTF
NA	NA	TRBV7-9	CASSQPGLLRETQYF
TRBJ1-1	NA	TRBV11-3	CASSPRVSGGMGEAFF
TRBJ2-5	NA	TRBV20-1	CSVQTPKRQETQYF